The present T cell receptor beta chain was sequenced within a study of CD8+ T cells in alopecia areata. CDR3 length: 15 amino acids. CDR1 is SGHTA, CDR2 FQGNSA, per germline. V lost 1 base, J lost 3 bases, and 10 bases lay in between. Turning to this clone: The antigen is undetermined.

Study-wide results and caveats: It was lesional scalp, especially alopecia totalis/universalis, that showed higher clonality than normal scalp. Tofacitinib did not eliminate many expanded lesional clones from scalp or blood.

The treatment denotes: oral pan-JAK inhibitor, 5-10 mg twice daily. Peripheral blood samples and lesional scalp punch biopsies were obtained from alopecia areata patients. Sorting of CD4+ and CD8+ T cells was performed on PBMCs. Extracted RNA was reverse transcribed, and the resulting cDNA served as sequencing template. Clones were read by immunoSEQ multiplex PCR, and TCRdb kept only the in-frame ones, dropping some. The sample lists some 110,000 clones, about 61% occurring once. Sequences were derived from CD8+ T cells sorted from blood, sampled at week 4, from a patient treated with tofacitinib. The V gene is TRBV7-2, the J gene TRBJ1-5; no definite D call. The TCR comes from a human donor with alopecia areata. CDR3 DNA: TGTGCCAGCAGCTTAGAGGACGACCTCAATCAGCCCCAGCATTTT. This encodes CASSLEDDLNQPQHF.